These 28 T cell receptor beta chains were sequenced from one sample in a study of blood T cell repertoires in COVID-19. This table comes from immunoSEQ multiplex PCR, and its TCRdb copy is limited to in-frame clones, with some not included. The repertoire holds fewer than 35,000 clones, with roughly 85% as singletons. Source material: peripheral blood. The receptors were gathered from a man in his 60s with active COVID-19.

J is TRBJ2-3 and V is TRBV6-4; D unclear. Per germline, CDR1 MRHNA and CDR2 SNTAGT. V was pared by 4 bases and J by 0 bases, with 8 bases between. This CDR3 has 14 residues. CDR3 sequence (DNA): TGTGCCAGCAGTGTTATGGCTAGCACAGATACGCAGTATTTT. This codes for CASSVMASTDTQYF.

The rearrangement uses TRBV28 and TRBJ2-7; D perhaps matches TRBD2 (5 bases). Germline V gives CDR1 MDHEN, CDR2 SYDVKM. The ends were cut back, 6 bases at V and 4 bases at J, with 19 bases in the middle. This CDR3 has 15 residues. This chain's CDR3 is CASSPRRLSHYEQYF. The CDR3 DNA reads TGTGCCAGCAGCCCGCGGAGGCTTTCCCATTACGAGCAGTACTTC. Complete variable domain (other parts from reference TRBV28 and TRBJ2-7): DVKVTQSSRYLVKRTGEKVFLECVQDMDHENMFWYRQDPGLGLRLIYFSYDVKMKEKGDIPEGYSVSREKKERFSLILESASTNQTSMYLCASSPRRLSHYEQYFGPGTRLTVT.

The chain has TRBV7-2 and TRBJ2-7; 7 bases match TRBD1. V was pared by 5 bases and J by 0 bases, with 1 base of the junction left unmatched. This CDR3 contains 13 residues. The germline V gene has CDR1 SGHTA and CDR2 FQGNSA. This CDR3 is CASSGQDSYEQYF. The CDR3 region has the DNA TGTGCCAGCAGCGGACAGGACTCCTACGAGCAGTACTTC.

This chain uses TRBV5-1 with TRBJ1-2; D is ambiguous. The CDR3 has 10 amino acids. Trimming stripped 3 bases from V and 6 bases from J, with 3 bases between. Germline assignment: CDR1 SGHRS and CDR2 YFSETQ. The CDR3 loop is CASSYNGYTF. CDR3 DNA sequence: TGCGCCAGCAGCTACAATGGCTACACCTTC.

This clone has only a few counts. The V and J genes are TRBV7-8 and TRBJ1-2, with D possibly being TRBD1 (6 bases). The CDR3 has 13 residues. V dropped 4 bases and J dropped 7 bases, with 13 bases sitting between them. The germline V gene encodes CDR1 SGHVS and CDR2 FQNEAQ. This CDR3 is CASSSGGAVGYTF. DNA of the CDR3: TGTGCCAGCAGCTCCGGGGGGGCGGTTGGCTACACCTTC.

DNA of the CDR3: TGCAGTGCTAGTTTGAATCCTAGTCCGTTGTACAATGAGCAGTTCTTC. Translating it yields CSASLNPSPLYNEQFF. V gene TRBV20-1 combines with J gene TRBJ2-1; D call uncertain. V was shortened by 3 bases and J by 4 bases, with 19 bases between the two germline ends. The CDR3 loop spans 16 amino acids. Germline-derived CDR1 and CDR2 are DFQATT and SNEGSKA (reference sequence).

V gene TRBV11-2 combines with J gene TRBJ2-3; TRBD2 matches at 9 bases. V gave up 1 base and J gave up 2 bases; unmatched junction bases: 4. Germline CDR1 and CDR2: SGHAT and FQNNGV. The CDR3 runs 16 residues. As DNA, the CDR3 is TGTGCCAGCAGCTTAGGGGCTAGCGGGATCACAGATACGCAGTATTTT. Translating it yields CASSLGASGITDTQYF.

This clone appeared once. The chain carries TRBV6-4 and TRBJ2-3; 9 bases agree with TRBD2. V trimming: 5 bases; J trimming: 0 bases; junction bases outside the gene matches: 3. Germline CDR1 MRHNA, CDR2 SNTAGT. The CDR3 extends over 15 amino acids. The CDR3 region has the DNA TGTGCCAGCAGTCCGACTAGCGGAAGCACAGATACGCAGTATTTT. Residues: CASSPTSGSTDTQYF.

The chain recombines TRBV7-9 with TRBJ1-1; D gene ambiguous. Deletions cut 3 bases from V and 6 bases from J, with 11 bases between. Germline CDR1 is SEHNR and CDR2 is FQNEAQ (reference sequence). The CDR3 extends over 13 amino acids. DNA for the CDR3: TGTGCCAGCAGCTTGCGGCAGTCTGCTGAAGCTTTCTTT. As protein: CASSLRQSAEAFF.

The chain recombines TRBV4-1 with TRBJ2-1; 9 bases fit TRBD2. CDR1 and CDR2 from the germline V gene are MGHRA and YSYEKL. This CDR3 is 19 amino acids long. Trimming removed 0 bases from V and 0 bases from J; junction bases left unmatched: 9. This CDR3 is CASSQDTTSGPFSYNEQFF. The CDR3 DNA sequence: TGCGCCAGCAGCCAAGATACAACTAGCGGGCCCTTCTCCTACAATGAGCAGTTCTTC.

The chain employs TRBV5-1 and TRBJ2-3; TRBD2 aligns across 11 bases. The V segment lost 5 bases and the J segment 4 bases; nucleotides outside the gene matches: 3. Germline V gene sequence: CDR1 SGHRS, CDR2 YFSETQ. This CDR3 has 14 amino acids. The CDR3 nucleotides are TGCGCCAGCAGGACTAGCGGGACGGCAGATACGCAGTATTTT. Encoded protein: CASRTSGTADTQYF.

The rearrangement links TRBV18 to TRBJ2-1; 9 bases map to TRBD2. The CDR3 loop spans 16 amino acids. Germline CDR1 reads KGHSH; CDR2 reads LQKENI. V lost 6 bases and J lost 0; bases outside the gene matches: 6. The CDR3 DNA is TGTGCCAGCTCCCCCCTGACTAGCGGCTCCTACAATGAGCAGTTCTTC. Protein: CASSPLTSGSYNEQFF. Combining the CDR3 with reference TRBV18 and TRBJ2-1 gives the whole variable domain NAGVMQNPRHLVRRRGQEARLRCSPMKGHSHVYWYRQLPEEGLKFMVYLQKENIIDESGMPKERFSAEFPKEGPSILRIQQVVRGDSAAYFCASSPLTSGSYNEQFFGPGTRLTVL.

The chain carries TRBV11-3 and TRBJ2-1; no clear D gene. This CDR3 has 13 amino acids. CDR1 is SGHNT and CDR2 is YENEEA in the germline V gene. V dropped 4 bases and J dropped 9 bases, with 13 bases sitting between them. The CDR3 bases are TGTGCCAGCAGCTCACGCCCCTCTAGTGAGCAGTTCTTC. Translation gives CASSSRPSSEQFF.

This clone was seen only a few times. The CDR3 nucleotides read TGTACCTACGGTGCTTACAATGAGCAGTTCTTC. This translates into CTYGAYNEQFF. J is TRBJ2-1 and V is TRBV6-5; D gene uncertain. The germline V gene encodes CDR1 MNHEY and CDR2 SVGAGI. The CDR3 is 11 amino acids.

The chain combines TRBV19 with TRBJ2-5, with 7 bases fitting TRBD2. The length of the CDR3 is 12 residues. V lost 7 bases, J lost 7 bases, and 6 bases stayed unmatched. Germline CDR1 LNHDA, CDR2 SQIVND (reference sequence). CDR3 sequence reads: CASIGGGGTQYF. The CDR3 DNA sequence: TGTGCCAGTATAGGCGGGGGAGGGACCCAGTACTTC.

V usage is TRBV27 and J usage is TRBJ1-3, with TRBD1 matching 8 bases. Germline-derived CDR1 and CDR2 are MNHEY and SMNVEV (reference sequence). CDR3 length equals 12 residues. J was trimmed by 2 bases and V by 10 bases; bases with no gene match: 1. The CDR3 region has the DNA TGTGCCACAGGGGGCCCTGGAAACACCATATATTTT. It encodes CATGGPGNTIYF.

The CDR3 bases are TGTGCCAGCAGCTTAGAGGCAGGGTTTAACTATGGCTACACCTTC. As protein: CASSLEAGFNYGYTF. The chain couples TRBV7-9 to TRBJ1-2, with a tentative D call TRBD1 (5 bases). V was trimmed by 1 base and J by 1 base, leaving 10 bases between them. The CDR3 spans 15 residues. Germline CDR1 SEHNR, CDR2 FQNEAQ (reference sequence).

V gene TRBV5-1 combines with J gene TRBJ2-5; D is possibly TRBD1 (5 bases). The CDR3 sequence is 15 residues long. CDR1 and CDR2 from the germline V gene are SGHRS and YFSETQ. Trimming left V 0 bases short and J 5 bases short, with 14 bases between. In nucleotides, the CDR3 is TGCGCCAGCAGCTTGGGACCCCAGGGCAGGGAGACCCAGTACTTC. As protein: CASSLGPQGRETQYF.

The chain employs TRBV19 and TRBJ1-4; D might be TRBD1 (5 bases). Germline V lookup: CDR1 LNHDA, CDR2 SQIVND (reference sequence). This CDR3 is built from 16 residues. Trimming took 2 bases from V and 5 from J, leaving 15 bases between them. CDR3 loop: CASSIIAAGRNEKLFF. CDR3 DNA sequence: TGTGCCAGTAGTATAATCGCCGCAGGGAGGAATGAAAAACTGTTTTTT. Together with reference TRBV19 and TRBJ1-4, the CDR3 gives the full variable domain: DGGITQSPKYLFRKEGQNVTLSCEQNLNHDAMYWYRQDPGQGLRLIYYSQIVNDFQKGDIAEGYSVSREKKESFPLTVTSAQKNPTAFYLCASSIIAAGRNEKLFFGSGTQLSVL.

This chain links TRBV10-3 with TRBJ1-1; 8 bases are shared with TRBD1. Looked up from germline, CDR1 is ENHRY and CDR2 is SYGVKD. Unmatched junction bases numbered 8, after V lost 11 bases and J lost 3 bases. The CDR3 length is 13 residues. CDR3 bases: TGTGCCGCGACGGACAGGGTGGACACTGAAGCTTTCTTT. This encodes CAATDRVDTEAFF.

The V and J genes are TRBV24-1 and TRBJ2-7, with a possible D match to TRBD1 (6 bases). Trimming removed 4 bases from V and 2 bases from J, with 8 bases in between. Germline V gene sequence: CDR1 KGHDR, CDR2 SFDVKD. The CDR3 is 13 residues long. This chain's CDR3 is CATSDRGTYEQYF. The DNA for the CDR3 is TGTGCCACCAGTGACAGGGGCACCTACGAGCAGTACTTC.

This clone was observed a few times. This rearrangement joins TRBV28 to TRBJ2-7, with D perhaps TRBD1 (5 bases). Trimming removed 4 bases from V and 2 bases from J, with 9 bases in between. The germline V gene encodes CDR1 MDHEN and CDR2 SYDVKM. The CDR3 is 13 residues long. CDR3 sequence: CASSSGQTYEQYV. CDR3 coding DNA: TGTGCCAGCAGTTCTGGACAAACCTACGAGCAGTACGTC.

The chain has TRBV11-2 and TRBJ2-2; 7 bases agree with TRBD2. Germline V CDR1 and CDR2: SGHAT, FQNNGV. The CDR3 sequence is 17 residues long. Trimming at V came to 5 bases and at J to 5 bases, leaving 14 bases not matched to a gene. The chain's CDR3 is CASSAWEGLRATGELFF. CDR3 nucleotides: TGTGCCAGCAGCGCCTGGGAGGGGCTGAGGGCTACCGGGGAGCTGTTTTTT.

The chain employs TRBV6-5 and TRBJ2-4; D is possibly TRBD2 (6 bases). Trimming removed 5 bases from V and 9 bases from J, with 8 bases in between. Germline V gives CDR1 MNHEY, CDR2 SVGAGI. This CDR3 comprises 11 residues. The CDR3 nucleotides are TGTGCCAGCAGTCAGGAGGGCATTCAGTACTTC. Its protein product is CASSQEGIQYF.

The chain joins TRBV9 to TRBJ1-6; weak D call: TRBD1 (6 bases). The CDR3 spans 17 residues. V dropped 4 bases and J dropped 7 bases, with 21 bases sitting between them. CDR1 is SGDLS, CDR2 YYNGEE, per germline. CDR3 nucleotides: TGTGCCAGCAGCCGAGGGGGGGGCGCTTCGGACAATTCACCCCTCCACTTT. Translation gives CASSRGGGASDNSPLHF.

This chain links TRBV9 with TRBJ1-1; D is possibly TRBD1 (6 bases). The germline gives CDR1 SGDLS, CDR2 YYNGEE. The CDR3 runs 15 residues. The V end was cut by 0 bases, the J end by 1 base, with 10 bases between. CDR3 nucleotide sequence: TGTGCCAGCAGCGTAGGCGTCAGGGGGAACACTGAAGCTTTCTTT. This sequence encodes CASSVGVRGNTEAFF.

This chain uses TRBV5-4 with TRBJ2-3, with TRBD1 identical over 7 bases. CDR1 is SGHNT, CDR2 YYREEE, per germline (reference sequence). The CDR3 runs 15 residues. Trimming cost V 4 bases and J 3 bases; bases outside gene matches: 8. CDR3 nucleotide sequence: TGTGCCAGCAGCAGGGGGCGTGGAGCAACAGATACGCAGTATTTT. It translates to CASSRGRGATDTQYF.

This chain connects TRBV2 to TRBJ2-3, with D perhaps matching TRBD2 (7 bases). Germline lookup yields CDR1 SNHLY and CDR2 FYNNEI. This CDR3 comprises 16 residues. V was cut by 7 bases and J by 0 bases, with 17 bases left in between. CDR3 amino acids: CASTLRGGVSTDTQYF. The CDR3 coding sequence is TGTGCCAGCACCCTAAGGGGGGGAGTGAGCACAGATACGCAGTATTTT.